Detailed here is one T cell receptor beta chain. TCRdb re-called the 5' RACE reads and shows each CDR3 protein once, DNA omitted. The sample data list about 380,000 distinct CDR3 sequences. This entry comes from a study of monozygotic twins with inflammatory bowel disease. Germline V lookup: CDR1 LGHDT, CDR2 YNNKEL (reference sequence). This CDR3 comprises 14 residues. This clonotype was sampled from a human donor with ulcerative colitis or Crohn's disease, or a healthy co-twin of an affected twin (not recorded which). The chain carries TRBV3-1 and TRBJ1-1; no DNA is available, so the TRBD1 call from TCRdb remains unchecked. The sequenced sample consisted of blood. The CDR3 here is CASSSRLGGAEAFF.